Sequencing of this T cell receptor (beta chain) was carried out in a study of blood T cell repertoires in COVID-19. Turning to the study itself: PBMCs, B-cell-depleted T cells, or T cells provided the cDNA or gDNA that made up the material.

In the authors' methods: Cell counts per sample came from amplifying reference gene primers. Sequencing used immunoSEQ multiplex PCR; TCRdb keeps in-frame clones, though not all of them. D and trimming were read from the DNA, whereas the V and J calls and clone size are those reported in that table. The data show about 220,000 clones, roughly 80% seen once. Germline-derived CDR1 and CDR2 are MNHNS and SASEGT. The ends lost 2 bases at V and 5 bases at J; junction bases unmatched: 5. This CDR3 contains 15 residues. Material for sequencing was peripheral blood. V is TRBV6-1 and J is TRBJ1-5; 8 positions agree with TRBD1. The source of this sequence is a woman aged 60-70 years with acute or convalescent COVID-19. The CDR3, as DNA: TGTGCCAGCAGTGAATTTTTGACAGGGGATCAGCCCCAGCATTTT. Translating it yields CASSEFLTGDQPQHF.